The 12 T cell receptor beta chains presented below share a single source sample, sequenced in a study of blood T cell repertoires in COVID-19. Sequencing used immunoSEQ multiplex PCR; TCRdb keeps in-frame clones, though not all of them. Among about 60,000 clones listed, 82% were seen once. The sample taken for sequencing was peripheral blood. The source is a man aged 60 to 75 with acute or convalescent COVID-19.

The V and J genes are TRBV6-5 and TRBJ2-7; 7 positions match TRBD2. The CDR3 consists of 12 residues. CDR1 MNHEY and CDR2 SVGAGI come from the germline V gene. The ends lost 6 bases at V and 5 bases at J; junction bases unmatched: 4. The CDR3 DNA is TGTGCCAGCAGATCCAGCGGGAACGAGCAGTACGTC. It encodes CASRSSGNEQYV.

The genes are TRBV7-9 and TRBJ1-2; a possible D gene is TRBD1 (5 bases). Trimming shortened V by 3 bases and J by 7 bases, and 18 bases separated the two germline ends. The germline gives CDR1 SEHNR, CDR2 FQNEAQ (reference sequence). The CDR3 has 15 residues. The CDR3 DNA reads TGTGCCAGCAGCTTTAAGACAGATCCGGGTCGTGGCTACACCTTC. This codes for CASSFKTDPGRGYTF.

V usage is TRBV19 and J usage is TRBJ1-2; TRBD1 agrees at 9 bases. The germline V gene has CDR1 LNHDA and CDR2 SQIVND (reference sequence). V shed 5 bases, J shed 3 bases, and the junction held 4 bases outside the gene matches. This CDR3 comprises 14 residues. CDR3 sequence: CASSPQGADYGYTF. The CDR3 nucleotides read TGTGCCAGTAGTCCACAGGGGGCTGACTATGGCTACACCTTC. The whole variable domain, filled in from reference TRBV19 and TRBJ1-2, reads DGGITQSPKYLFRKEGQNVTLSCEQNLNHDAMYWYRQDPGQGLRLIYYSQIVNDFQKGDIAEGYSVSREKKESFPLTVTSAQKNPTAFYLCASSPQGADYGYTFGSGTRLTVV.

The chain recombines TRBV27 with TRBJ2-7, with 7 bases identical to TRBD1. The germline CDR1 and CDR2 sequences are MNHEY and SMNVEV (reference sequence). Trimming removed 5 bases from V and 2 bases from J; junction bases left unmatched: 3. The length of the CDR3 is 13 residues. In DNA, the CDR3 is TGTGCCAGCAGTCCGACAGGGCCCTACGAGCAGTACTTC. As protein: CASSPTGPYEQYF.

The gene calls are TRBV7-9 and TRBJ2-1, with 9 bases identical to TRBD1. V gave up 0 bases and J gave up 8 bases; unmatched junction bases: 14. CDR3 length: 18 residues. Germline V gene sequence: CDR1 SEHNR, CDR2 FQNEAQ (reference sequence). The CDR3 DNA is TGTGCCAGCAGCTTAGCGGGGTGGGGACAGGGCAATTGGGATGAGCAGTTCTTC. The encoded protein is CASSLAGWGQGNWDEQFF. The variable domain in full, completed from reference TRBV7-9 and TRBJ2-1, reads DTGVSQNPRHKITKRGQNVTFRCDPISEHNRLYWYRQTLGQGPEFLTYFQNEAQLEKSRLLSDRFSAERPKGSFSTLEIQRTEQGDSAMYLCASSLAGWGQGNWDEQFFGPGTRLTVL.

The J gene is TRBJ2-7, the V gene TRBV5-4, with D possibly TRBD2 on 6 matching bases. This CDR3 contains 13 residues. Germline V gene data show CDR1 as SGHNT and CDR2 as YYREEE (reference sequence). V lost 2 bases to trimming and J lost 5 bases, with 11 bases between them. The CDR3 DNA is TGTGCCAGCAGCTTTGCGGGGTGGCACGAGCAGTACTTC. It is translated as CASSFAGWHEQYF.

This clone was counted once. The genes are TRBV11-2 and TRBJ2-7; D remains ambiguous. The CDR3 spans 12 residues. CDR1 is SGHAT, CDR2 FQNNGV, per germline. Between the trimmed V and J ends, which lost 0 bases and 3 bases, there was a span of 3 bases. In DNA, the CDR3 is TGTGCCAGCAGCTTAGATAGCTACGAGCAGTACTTC. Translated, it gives CASSLDSYEQYF.

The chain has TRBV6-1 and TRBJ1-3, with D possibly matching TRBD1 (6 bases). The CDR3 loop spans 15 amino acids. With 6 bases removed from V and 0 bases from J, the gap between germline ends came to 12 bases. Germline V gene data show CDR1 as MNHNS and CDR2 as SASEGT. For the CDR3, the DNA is TGTGCCAGCAGACACGGACAGTCCTCTGGAAACACCATATATTTT. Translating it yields CASRHGQSSGNTIYF.

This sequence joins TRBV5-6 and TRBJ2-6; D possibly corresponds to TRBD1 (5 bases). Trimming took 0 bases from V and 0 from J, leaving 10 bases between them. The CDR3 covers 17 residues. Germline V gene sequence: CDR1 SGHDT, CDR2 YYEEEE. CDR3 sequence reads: CASSLVGARSGANVLTF. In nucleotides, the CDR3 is TGTGCCAGCAGCTTGGTAGGGGCCCGCTCTGGGGCCAACGTCCTGACTTTC.

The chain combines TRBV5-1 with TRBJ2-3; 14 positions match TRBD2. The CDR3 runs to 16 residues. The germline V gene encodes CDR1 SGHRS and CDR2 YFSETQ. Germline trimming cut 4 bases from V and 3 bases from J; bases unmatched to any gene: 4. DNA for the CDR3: TGCGCCAGCAGCACCGGGACTAGCGGGGGTACAGATACGCAGTATTTT. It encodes CASSTGTSGGTDTQYF.

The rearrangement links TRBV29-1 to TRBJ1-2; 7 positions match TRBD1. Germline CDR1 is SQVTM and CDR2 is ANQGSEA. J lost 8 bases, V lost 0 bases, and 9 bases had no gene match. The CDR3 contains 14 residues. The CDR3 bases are TGCAGCGTTGAAGATCCTCGACAGGGCGCCGGCTACACCTTC. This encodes CSVEDPRQGAGYTF.

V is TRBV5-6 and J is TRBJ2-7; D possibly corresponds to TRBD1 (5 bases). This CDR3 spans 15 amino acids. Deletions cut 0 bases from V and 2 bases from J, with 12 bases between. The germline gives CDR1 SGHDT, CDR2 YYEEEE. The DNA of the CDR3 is TGTGCCAGCAGCTTGGTTCAACAGGTCACCTACGAGCAGTACTTC. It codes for CASSLVQQVTYEQYF.